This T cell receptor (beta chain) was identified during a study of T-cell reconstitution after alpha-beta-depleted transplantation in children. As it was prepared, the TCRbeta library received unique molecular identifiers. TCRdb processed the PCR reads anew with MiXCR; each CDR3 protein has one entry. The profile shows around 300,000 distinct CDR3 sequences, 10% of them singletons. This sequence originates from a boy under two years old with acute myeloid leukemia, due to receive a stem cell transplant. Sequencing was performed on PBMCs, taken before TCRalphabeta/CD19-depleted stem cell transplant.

The CDR3 DNA is TGCAGTGCTAGAGATTCCCGCGGCAGGGCAGAGACCCAGTACTTC. Translation gives CSARDSRGRAETQYF. V gene TRBV20-1 combines with J gene TRBJ2-5, with D perhaps matching TRBD1 (5 bases). CDR1 DFQATT and CDR2 SNEGSKA come from the germline V gene (reference sequence). With 0 bases removed from V and 4 bases from J, the gap between germline ends came to 15 bases. The CDR3 has 15 amino acids.